These 14 T cell receptor beta chains were all obtained from the same sample, sequenced in a study of blood T cell repertoires in COVID-19 (dated by TCRdb to 2018 to 2020). To prepare the library, the immunoSEQ multiplex PCR assay was applied. Sourced from immuneACCESS, this table was stored by TCRdb with only in-frame sequences that have V and J called. A share of the clones is absent; for the studies checked, an unresolved V gene accounts for under half, and the remainder has no known explanation. The sample has tens of thousands of clones on record, around 87% of them singletons. The ten largest clonotypes hold more than 4.5% of the sample. Sequenced material: peripheral blood. The source is a middle-aged man with active COVID-19.

The rearrangement links TRBV6-2 or TRBV6-3 to TRBJ2-7, with D unclear. Trimming pared 2 bases from V and 2 bases from J, leaving 13 bases between. The germline V gene has CDR1 MNHEY and CDR2 SVGEGT. This CDR3 spans 15 amino acids. The CDR3 loop reads CASSYDSTFTYEQYF. CDR3 DNA sequence: TGTGCCAGCAGTTACGACTCCACATTCACCTACGAGCAGTACTTC.

This chain links TRBV5-1 with TRBJ1-1; D remains ambiguous. V lost 4 bases and J 1 base, leaving 8 bases between the germline ends. The CDR3 extends over 13 amino acids. Looked up from germline, CDR1 is SGHRS and CDR2 is YFSETQ. CDR3 loop: CASSLRGNTEAFF. The CDR3 DNA follows: TGCGCCAGCAGCCTCCGCGGGAACACTGAAGCTTTCTTT.

There are a few counts of this clone. The V gene is TRBV10-1, the J gene TRBJ2-7, with D perhaps TRBD2 (5 bases). This CDR3 region has 13 residues. The V and J ends lost 4 bases and 6 bases respectively, with 13 bases between them. Per the germline V gene, CDR1 is WNHNN and CDR2 is SYGVQD (reference sequence). As DNA, the CDR3 is TGCGCCAGCAGTGCGGGGTCTCGAGGCGAGCAGTACTTC. Translating gives CASSAGSRGEQYF.

This clone was counted once. The chain joins TRBV28 to TRBJ2-3, with a possible D match to TRBD1 (6 bases). The V and J ends lost 4 bases and 4 bases respectively, with 9 bases between them. The CDR3 contains 13 residues. The V gene's germline CDR1 is MDHEN and CDR2 SYDVKM. The CDR3 protein is CASSSGQSDTQYF. CDR3 in DNA: TGTGCCAGCAGTTCCGGACAGTCAGATACGCAGTATTTT.

This clone has just a few counts. The chain couples TRBV11-2 to TRBJ2-2; 9 bases agree with TRBD1. The CDR3 runs to 13 residues. Per the germline V gene, CDR1 is SGHAT and CDR2 is FQNNGV. The V segment lost 4 bases and the J segment 6 bases; nucleotides outside the gene matches: 0. The CDR3 spells CASSWDRAGELFF. CDR3 coding DNA: TGTGCCAGCAGCTGGGACAGGGCCGGGGAGCTGTTTTTT. The variable domain in full, with the rest retrieved from reference TRBV11-2 and TRBJ2-2, is EAGVAQSPRYKIIEKRQSVAFWCNPISGHATLYWYQQILGQGPKLLIQFQNNGVVDDSQLPKDRFSAERLKGVDSTLKIQPAKLEDSAVYLCASSWDRAGELFFGEGSRLTVL.

The chain couples TRBV27 to TRBJ2-3, with a possible D match to TRBD1 (6 bases). Deletions cut 1 base from V and 0 bases from J, with 14 bases between. The CDR3 totals 17 residues. The germline V gene encodes CDR1 MNHEY and CDR2 SMNVEV (reference sequence). The CDR3 DNA reads TGTGCCAGCAGTTTATTATTATCAGGGGACAGCACAGATACGCAGTATTTT. This translates into CASSLLLSGDSTDTQYF.

This chain links TRBV6-5 with TRBJ2-3; TRBD1 agrees at 7 bases. Germline trimming cut 5 bases from V and 3 bases from J; bases unmatched to any gene: 8. The CDR3 is made up of 15 amino acids. CDR1 and CDR2 from the germline V gene are MNHEY and SVGAGI. CDR3 sequence reads: CASSTTGVITDTQYF. The CDR3 DNA follows: TGTGCCAGCAGTACAACAGGGGTTATAACAGATACGCAGTATTTT.

This chain links TRBV28 with TRBJ1-2; D may be TRBD1 (5 bases). This CDR3 has 12 residues. The germline V gene has CDR1 MDHEN and CDR2 SYDVKM. V was cut by 4 bases and J by 8 bases, with 11 bases left in between. CDR3 loop: CASSSGVGGYTF. The CDR3 DNA follows: TGTGCCAGCAGTTCGGGGGTAGGCGGCTACACCTTC.

Notes on this clone: The sample contains more than one DNA sequence encoding this CDR3. The rearrangement links TRBV7-9 to TRBJ1-1; possibly TRBD1 for D (6 bases). Germline V lookup: CDR1 SEHNR, CDR2 FQNEAQ (reference sequence). The CDR3 contains 14 residues. Trimming stripped 2 bases from V and 1 base from J, with 8 bases between. The CDR3 DNA is TGTGCCAGCAGCTTACAGGGGCAGAACACTGAAGCTTTCTTT. This codes for CASSLQGQNTEAFF.

V and J are TRBV7-9 and TRBJ2-5; a possible D gene is TRBD2 (6 bases). The CDR3 has 14 residues. The germline CDR1 and CDR2 sequences are SEHNR and FQNEAQ (reference sequence). V lost 8 bases and J 4 bases, leaving 17 bases between the germline ends. CDR3 sequence (DNA): TGTGCCAGCGCGATTGCGGGAAGGGGAGAGACCCAGTACTTC. It codes for CASAIAGRGETQYF.

The chain couples TRBV20-1 to TRBJ2-7, with 7 bases identical to TRBD2. Per germline, CDR1 DFQATT and CDR2 SNEGSKA (reference sequence). There are 14 residues in the CDR3. The trim removed 3 bases at V and 6 bases at J, leaving 11 bases unmatched. The CDR3 reads CSASRTRGGVEQYF. In DNA form, the CDR3 reads TGCAGTGCTAGTCGGACGCGGGGAGGGGTCGAGCAGTACTTC.

The chain recombines TRBV29-1 with TRBJ1-2, with 10 bases identical to TRBD1. This CDR3 comprises 14 residues. Germline loops: CDR1 SQVTM, CDR2 ANQGSEA. V lost 7 bases and J lost 2; bases outside the gene matches: 7. The CDR3, as DNA: TGCAGCGACCGGGACAGGGGACGGAACTATGGCTACACCTTC. It translates to CSDRDRGRNYGYTF. Drawing the rest from reference TRBV29-1 and TRBJ1-2, the complete variable domain is SAVISQKPSRDICQRGTSLTIQCQVDSQVTMMFWYRQQPGQSLTLIATANQGSEATYESGFVIDKFPISRPNLTFSTLTVSNMSPEDSSIYLCSDRDRGRNYGYTFGSGTRLTVV.

The V call is TRBV20-1, the J call TRBJ2-1; D possibly corresponds to TRBD2 (5 bases). Trimming removed 6 bases from V and 5 bases from J, with 8 bases in between. Germline lookup yields CDR1 DFQATT and CDR2 SNEGSKA (reference sequence). The CDR3 has 11 amino acids. The CDR3 spells CSAPGNNEQFF. Written as DNA, the CDR3 is TGCAGTGCCCCCGGGAACAATGAGCAGTTCTTC.

The chain uses TRBV19 and TRBJ2-3; 7 positions match TRBD2. V gave up 3 bases and J gave up 7 bases; unmatched junction bases: 16. The CDR3 is 17 residues long. The germline V gene has CDR1 LNHDA and CDR2 SQIVND (reference sequence). The CDR3 nucleotides are TGTGCCAGTAGTATCCGGACTAGTCCAATAATAGTCAATACGCAGTATTTT. Encoded protein: CASSIRTSPIIVNTQYF.